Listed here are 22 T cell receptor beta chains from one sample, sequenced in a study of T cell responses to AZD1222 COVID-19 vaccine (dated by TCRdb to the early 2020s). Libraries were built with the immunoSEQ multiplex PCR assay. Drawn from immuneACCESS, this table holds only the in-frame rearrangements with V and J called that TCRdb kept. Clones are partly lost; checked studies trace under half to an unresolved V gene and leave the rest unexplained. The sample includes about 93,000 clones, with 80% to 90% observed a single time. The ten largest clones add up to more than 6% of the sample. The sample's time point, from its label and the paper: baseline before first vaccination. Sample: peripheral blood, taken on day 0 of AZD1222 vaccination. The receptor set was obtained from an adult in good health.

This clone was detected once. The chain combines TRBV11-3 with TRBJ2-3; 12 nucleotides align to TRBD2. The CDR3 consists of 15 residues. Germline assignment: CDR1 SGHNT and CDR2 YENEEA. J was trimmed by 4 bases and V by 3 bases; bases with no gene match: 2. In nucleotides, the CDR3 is TGTGCCAGCAGCTTCGGACTAGCGGGATCAGATACGCAGTATTTT. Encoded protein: CASSFGLAGSDTQYF.

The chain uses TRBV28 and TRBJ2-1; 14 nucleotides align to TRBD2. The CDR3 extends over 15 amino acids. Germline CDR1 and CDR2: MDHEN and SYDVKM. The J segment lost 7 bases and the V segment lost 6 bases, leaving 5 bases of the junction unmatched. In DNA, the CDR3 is TGTGCCAGCAGACTGGGACTAGCGGGAGTGAATGAGCAGTTCTTC. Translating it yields CASRLGLAGVNEQFF.

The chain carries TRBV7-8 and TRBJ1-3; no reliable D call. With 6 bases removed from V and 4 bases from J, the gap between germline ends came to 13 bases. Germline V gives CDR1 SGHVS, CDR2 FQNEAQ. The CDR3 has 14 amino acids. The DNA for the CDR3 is TGTGCCAGCAGTGGGAGAGGGAGGGGAAACACCATATATTTT. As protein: CASSGRGRGNTIYF.

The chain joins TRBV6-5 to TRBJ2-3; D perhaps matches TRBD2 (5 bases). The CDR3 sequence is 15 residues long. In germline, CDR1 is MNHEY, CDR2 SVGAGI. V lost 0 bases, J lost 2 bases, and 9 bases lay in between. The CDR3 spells CASSYSGDNTDTQYF. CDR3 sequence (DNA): TGTGCCAGCAGTTACTCCGGGGATAACACAGATACGCAGTATTTT.

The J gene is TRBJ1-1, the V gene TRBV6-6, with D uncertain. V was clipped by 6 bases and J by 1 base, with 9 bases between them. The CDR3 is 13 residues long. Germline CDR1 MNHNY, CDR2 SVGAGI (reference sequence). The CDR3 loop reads CASSRSGNTEAFF. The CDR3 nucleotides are TGTGCCAGCAGCAGATCGGGGAACACTGAAGCTTTCTTT.

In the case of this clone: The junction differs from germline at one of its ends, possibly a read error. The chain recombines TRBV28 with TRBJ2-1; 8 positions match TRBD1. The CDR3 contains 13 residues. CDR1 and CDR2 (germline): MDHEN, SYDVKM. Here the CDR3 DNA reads TGTGCCAGCAGTTTACAGGGGGCAGGTAATACGGTCTTC. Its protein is CASSLQGAGNTVF.

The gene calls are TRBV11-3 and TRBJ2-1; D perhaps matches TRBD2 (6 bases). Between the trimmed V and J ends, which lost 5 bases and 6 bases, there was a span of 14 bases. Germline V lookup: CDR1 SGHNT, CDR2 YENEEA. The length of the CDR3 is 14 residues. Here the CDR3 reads CASSGTVGGNEQFF. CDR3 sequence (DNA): TGTGCCAGCAGCGGTACAGTGGGGGGCAATGAGCAGTTCTTC.

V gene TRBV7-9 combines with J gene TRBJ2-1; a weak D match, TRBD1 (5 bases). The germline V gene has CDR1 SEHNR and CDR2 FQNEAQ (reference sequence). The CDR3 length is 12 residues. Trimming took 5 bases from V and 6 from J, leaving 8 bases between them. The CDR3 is CASSQQGNEQFF. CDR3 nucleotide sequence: TGTGCCAGCAGCCAGCAGGGCAATGAGCAGTTCTTC.

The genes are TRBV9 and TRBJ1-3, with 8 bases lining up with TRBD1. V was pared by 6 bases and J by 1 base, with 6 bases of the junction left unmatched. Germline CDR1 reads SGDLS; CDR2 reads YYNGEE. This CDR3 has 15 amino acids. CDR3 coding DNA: TGTGCCAGCACTACAGGGGGGAGTTCTGGAAACACCATATATTTT. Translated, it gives CASTTGGSSGNTIYF.

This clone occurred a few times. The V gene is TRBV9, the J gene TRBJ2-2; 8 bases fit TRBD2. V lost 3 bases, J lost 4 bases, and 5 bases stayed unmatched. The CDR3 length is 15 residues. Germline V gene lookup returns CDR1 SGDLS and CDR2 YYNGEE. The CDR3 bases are TGTGCCAGCAGCGGTAAAGCGGGAGTCACCGGGGAGCTGTTTTTT. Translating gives CASSGKAGVTGELFF.

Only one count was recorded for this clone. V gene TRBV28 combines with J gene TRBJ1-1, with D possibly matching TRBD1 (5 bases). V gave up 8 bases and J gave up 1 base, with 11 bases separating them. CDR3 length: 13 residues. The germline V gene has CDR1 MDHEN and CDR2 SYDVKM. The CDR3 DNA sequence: TGTGCCAGCCTCTGGGGGGGGAACACTGAAGCTTTCTTT. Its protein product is CASLWGGNTEAFF.

CDR3 sequence reads: CASSDTGSAYEQYF. DNA of the CDR3: TGTGCCAGCAGTGATACGGGGTCCGCCTACGAGCAGTACTTC. V usage is TRBV2 and J usage is TRBJ2-7; D is perhaps TRBD2 (5 bases). V gave up 3 bases and J gave up 2 bases, with 11 bases separating them. The CDR3 covers 14 residues. Germline V CDR1 and CDR2: SNHLY, FYNNEI.

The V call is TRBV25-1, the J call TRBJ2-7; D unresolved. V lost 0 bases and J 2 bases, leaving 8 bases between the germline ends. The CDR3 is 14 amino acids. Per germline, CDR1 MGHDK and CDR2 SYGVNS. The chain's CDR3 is CASSEYPVTYEQYF. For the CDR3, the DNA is TGTGCCAGCAGTGAATATCCAGTAACCTACGAGCAGTACTTC.

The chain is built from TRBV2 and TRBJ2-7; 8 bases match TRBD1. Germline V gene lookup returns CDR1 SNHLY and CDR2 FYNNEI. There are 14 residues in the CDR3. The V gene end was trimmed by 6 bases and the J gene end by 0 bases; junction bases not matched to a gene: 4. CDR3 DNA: TGTGCCAGCAGGGGACAGGACCTCTCCTACGAGCAGTACTTC. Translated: CASRGQDLSYEQYF.

This CDR3 reads CASSQEEAWGVNTEAFF. The CDR3 coding sequence is TGTGCCAGCAGCCAAGAAGAGGCTTGGGGGGTGAACACTGAAGCTTTCTTT. The chain uses TRBV14 and TRBJ1-1, with D possibly matching TRBD1 (5 bases). Germline V gene sequence: CDR1 SGHDN, CDR2 FVKESK. Trimming took off 0 bases at V and 0 bases at J, with 14 bases between the two ends. CDR3 length equals 17 residues.

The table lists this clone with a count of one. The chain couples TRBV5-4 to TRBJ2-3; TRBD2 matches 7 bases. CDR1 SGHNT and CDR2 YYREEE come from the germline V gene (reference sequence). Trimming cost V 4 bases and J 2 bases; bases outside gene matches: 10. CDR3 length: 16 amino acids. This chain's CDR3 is CASSIVLAASTDTQYF. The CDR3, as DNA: TGTGCCAGCAGCATTGTCCTAGCGGCTTCCACAGATACGCAGTATTTT.

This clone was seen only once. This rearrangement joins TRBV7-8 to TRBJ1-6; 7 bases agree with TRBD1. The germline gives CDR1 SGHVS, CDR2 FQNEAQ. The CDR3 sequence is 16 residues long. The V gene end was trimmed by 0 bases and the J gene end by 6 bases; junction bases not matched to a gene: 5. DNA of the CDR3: TGTGCCAGCAGCTTAGCAGGGGGCGGAAGTAATTCACCCCTCCACTTT. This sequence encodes CASSLAGGGSNSPLHF. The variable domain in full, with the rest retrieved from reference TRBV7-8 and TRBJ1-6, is GAGVSQSPRYKVAKRGQDVALRCDPISGHVSLFWYQQALGQGPEFLTYFQNEAQLDKSGLPSDRFFAERPEGSVSTLKIQRTQQEDSAVYLCASSLAGGGSNSPLHFGNGTRLTVT.

As DNA, the CDR3 is TGTGCCAGCAGTTTGGGCCAGGCTAGCACAGATACGCAGTATTTT. Translating it yields CASSLGQASTDTQYF. This rearrangement joins TRBV27 to TRBJ2-3; no firm D call. Germline V gene data show CDR1 as MNHEY and CDR2 as SMNVEV (reference sequence). V lost 3 bases and J 0 bases, leaving 10 bases between the germline ends. This CDR3 is 15 amino acids long.

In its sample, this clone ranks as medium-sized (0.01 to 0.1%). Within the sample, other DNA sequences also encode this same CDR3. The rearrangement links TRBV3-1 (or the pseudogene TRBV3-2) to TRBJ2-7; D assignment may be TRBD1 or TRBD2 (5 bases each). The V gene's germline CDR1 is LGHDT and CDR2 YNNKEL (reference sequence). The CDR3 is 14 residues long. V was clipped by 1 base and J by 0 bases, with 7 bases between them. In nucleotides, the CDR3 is TGTGCCAGCAGCCAAGGGGGGAACTCCTACGAGCAGTACTTC. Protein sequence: CASSQGGNSYEQYF.

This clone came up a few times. CDR3 in amino acids: CASSLLGARSNQPQHF. CDR3 sequence (DNA): TGTGCCAGCAGTTTATTGGGGGCGCGGAGCAATCAGCCCCAGCATTTT. V and J are TRBV28 and TRBJ1-5; D perhaps matches TRBD1 (6 bases). There are 16 residues in the CDR3. Trimming pared 1 base from V and 1 base from J, leaving 11 bases between. Germline loops: CDR1 MDHEN, CDR2 SYDVKM.

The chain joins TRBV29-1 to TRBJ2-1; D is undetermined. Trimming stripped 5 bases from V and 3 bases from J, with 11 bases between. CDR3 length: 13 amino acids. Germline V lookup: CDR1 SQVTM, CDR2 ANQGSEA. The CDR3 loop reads CSVTVKSYNEQFF. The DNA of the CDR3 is TGCAGCGTTACGGTAAAGAGCTACAATGAGCAGTTCTTC.

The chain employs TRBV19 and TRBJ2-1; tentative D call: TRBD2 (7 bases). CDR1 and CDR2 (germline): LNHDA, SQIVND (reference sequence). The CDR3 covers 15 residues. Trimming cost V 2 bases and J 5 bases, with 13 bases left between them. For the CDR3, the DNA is TGTGCCAGTAGTATAATCCGGGGGGCGGACAATGAGCAGTTCTTC. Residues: CASSIIRGADNEQFF.